The next 16 T cell receptor beta chains were all read from a single sample in a study of CD8 T cells in ankylosing spondylitis. TCRdb used MiXCR to reprocess the 5' RACE reads, holding one entry per CDR3 protein. The sample includes approximately 220,000 distinct CDR3 sequences, about 11% seen only once; the top ten take approximately 20%. The sequenced material came from blood, either unsorted or a sorted T cell fraction (not recorded which). The receptors were gathered from a male donor with ankylosing spondylitis or in good health (not recorded which).

This clonotype was seen many times. The J gene is TRBJ1-1, the V gene TRBV12-3 or TRBV12-4; D not resolved. The germline V and J ends were trimmed by 11 bases and 2 bases, with 18 bases remaining between them. This CDR3 comprises 14 residues. CDR3 in DNA: TGTGCCTCTCAGTGGGCAGGCCAAAACACTGAAGCTTTCTTT. Protein product: CASQWAGQNTEAFF.

This clonotype was counted ten times or more. The J gene is TRBJ2-3, the V gene TRBV5-1; possibly TRBD1 or TRBD2 for D (5 bases each). CDR3 length: 14 residues. CDR1 is SGHRS and CDR2 is YFSETQ in the germline V gene. V was shortened by 5 bases and J by 2 bases, with 12 bases between the two germline ends. The chain's CDR3 is CASRLGVDTDTQYF. The CDR3 nucleotides are TGCGCCAGCAGACTAGGGGTCGACACAGATACGCAGTATTTT.

This chain uses TRBV19 with TRBJ2-7; possible D gene TRBD1, 6 bases. V lost 6 bases and J 6 bases, leaving 15 bases between the germline ends. The CDR3 loop spans 13 amino acids. CDR1 and CDR2 from the germline V gene are LNHDA and SQIVND (reference sequence). DNA for the CDR3: TGTGCCAGTAGCGACAGGTCTGCTGCCGAGCAGTACTTC. It translates to CASSDRSAAEQYF.

The chain is built from TRBV20-1 and TRBJ1-2; possibly TRBD1 for D (6 bases). V lost 5 bases, J lost 0 bases, and 13 bases lay in between. The CDR3 covers 14 residues. Germline CDR1 reads DFQATT; CDR2 reads SNEGSKA (reference sequence). The CDR3 loop is CSASGQGSNYGYTF. The CDR3 region has the DNA TGCAGTGCTTCGGGACAAGGGTCTAACTATGGCTACACCTTC.

The rearrangement joins TRBV25-1 to TRBJ1-2; D may be TRBD1 (6 bases). The CDR3 consists of 13 residues. The germline V gene has CDR1 MGHDK and CDR2 SYGVNS. Between the trimmed V and J ends, which lost 4 bases and 5 bases, there was a span of 11 bases. The CDR3 reads CASSAETGYGYTF. DNA for the CDR3: TGTGCCAGCAGTGCTGAGACAGGTTATGGCTACACCTTC.

Concerning this clonotype: This sequence may be a read error, since a much larger clone differs from it by one base. This chain uses TRBV11-2 with TRBJ2-5; D is undetermined. CDR1 is SGHAT, CDR2 FQNNGV, per germline. The CDR3 is made up of 13 amino acids. CDR3 region: CASRPGKQETQSF. The CDR3 bases are TGTGCCAGCAGACCGGGCAAACAAGAGACCCAGTCCTTC. The full variable domain, with the rest looked up from reference TRBV11-2 and TRBJ2-5, is EAGVAQSPRYKIIEKRQSVAFWCNPISGHATLYWYQQILGQGPKLLIQFQNNGVVDDSQLPKDRFSAERLKGVDSTLKIQPAKLEDSAVYLCASRPGKQETQSFGPGTRLLVL.

V gene TRBV7-3 combines with J gene TRBJ1-1; TRBD1 matches at 9 bases. The junction had 4 bases not matched to a gene; V was cut back by 5 bases and J by 6 bases. This CDR3 region has 13 residues. CDR1 SGHTA and CDR2 FQGTGA come from the germline V gene. CDR3 amino acids: CASSIQGASEAFF. The CDR3 nucleotides read TGTGCCAGCAGCATACAGGGGGCCTCTGAAGCTTTCTTT.

This clonotype was picked up many times. CDR3 DNA: TGTGCCAGCAGCATGACAGGCAGCACAGATACGCAGTATTTT. It codes for CASSMTGSTDTQYF. The J gene is TRBJ2-3, the V gene TRBV7-8, with D possibly matching TRBD1 (6 bases). In germline, CDR1 is SGHVS, CDR2 FQNEAQ. The V and J ends lost 5 bases and 0 bases respectively, with 9 bases between them. This CDR3 has 14 amino acids.

This clonotype has at least ten counts. The rearrangement links TRBV7-9 to TRBJ1-1; D call uncertain. Germline lookup yields CDR1 SEHNR and CDR2 FQNEAQ (reference sequence). The CDR3 is 12 residues long. V lost 6 bases and J 3 bases, leaving 8 bases between the germline ends. CDR3 DNA: TGTGCCAGCAGTCGTTTGGACACTGAAGCTTTCTTT. Its protein product is CASSRLDTEAFF.

This clonotype was seen repeatedly, ten times or more. The CDR3 region is CSASPGLAGNLTDTQYF. The DNA of the CDR3 is TGCAGTGCAAGTCCGGGACTAGCGGGGAACCTCACAGATACGCAGTATTTT. This chain uses TRBV20-1 with TRBJ2-3; 13 bases line up with TRBD2. The ends lost 6 bases at V and 2 bases at J; junction bases unmatched: 11. The CDR3 extends over 17 amino acids. CDR1 and CDR2 (germline): DFQATT, SNEGSKA (reference sequence).

This clonotype appeared many times. The V and J genes are TRBV5-1 and TRBJ2-3; 7 positions match TRBD2. The V and J ends lost 1 base and 2 bases, in that order; junction bases with no gene match: 4. The CDR3 loop spans 15 amino acids. From germline, CDR1 is SGHRS and CDR2 YFSETQ. CDR3 protein: CASSLQGLPTDTQYF. The CDR3 DNA reads as TGCGCCAGCAGCTTGCAGGGACTACCCACAGATACGCAGTATTTT.

This chain joins TRBV7-9 and TRBJ2-7; D not resolved. V was clipped by 5 bases and J by 6 bases, with 8 bases between them. The CDR3 covers 11 residues. CDR1 SEHNR and CDR2 FQNEAQ come from the germline V gene (reference sequence). This CDR3 reads CASSLSSEQYF. The CDR3 bases are TGTGCCAGCAGCCTCTCGTCCGAGCAGTACTTC. Based on the CDR3 plus reference TRBV7-9 and TRBJ2-7, the full variable domain is DTGVSQNPRHKITKRGQNVTFRCDPISEHNRLYWYRQTLGQGPEFLTYFQNEAQLEKSRLLSDRFSAERPKGSFSTLEIQRTEQGDSAMYLCASSLSSEQYFGPGTRLTVT.

There are many counts of this clonotype. The V gene is TRBV12-3 or TRBV12-4, the J gene TRBJ2-1; 11 bases are shared with TRBD2. The ends lost 7 bases at V and 4 bases at J; junction bases unmatched: 6. The CDR3 runs 15 residues. CDR3 in DNA: TGTGCCAGCAACGTAGCGGGGGGGGCTTACAATGAGCAGTTCTTC. Its translation is CASNVAGGAYNEQFF.

This chain connects TRBV28 to TRBJ2-5; a weak D match, TRBD1 (5 bases). V gave up 6 bases and J gave up 1 base, with 15 bases separating them. Germline lookup yields CDR1 MDHEN and CDR2 SYDVKM. The length of the CDR3 is 15 residues. The CDR3, as DNA: TGTGCCAGCAGCGACACAACAGGTTTCCAAGAGACCCAGTACTTC. It yields the protein CASSDTTGFQETQYF.

A word on this clonotype: A much bigger clone sits one base away, suggesting this may be a read error. The chain uses TRBV5-1 and TRBJ2-7, with 8 bases aligning to TRBD2. The V gene end was trimmed by 7 bases and the J gene end by 0 bases; junction bases not matched to a gene: 6. The germline V gene has CDR1 SGHRS and CDR2 YFSETQ. The length of the CDR3 is 14 residues. The CDR3 nucleotides are TGCGCCAGCGGGTTAAGCGGGGGCTCCTACGAGCAGTACTTC. This sequence encodes CASGLSGGSYEQYF.

This clonotype was seen just once. With a much larger clone just one base away, this may be a read error. The chain joins TRBV10-2 to TRBJ2-5; 9 bases agree with TRBD2. CDR1 and CDR2 (germline): WSHSY, SAAADI. The CDR3 has 15 amino acids. The CDR3 protein is CASSESPAGGKTPYF. The DNA for the CDR3 is TGCGCCAGCAGTGAGTCTCCAGCGGGGGGCAAGACCCCGTACTTC.